The clone carrying this TCR beta chain was recorded at least ten times. This entry is derived from a study of shared clonotypes between healthy human individuals. CDR3 length: 15 amino acids. Germline V gene data show CDR1 as MNHEY and CDR2 as SMNVEV (reference sequence). Trimming cost V 5 bases and J 1 base, with 12 bases left between them. Every immunoSEQ plate was one replicate of a subset's evenly spread DNA. Generated by immunoSEQ multiplex PCR, the TCRdb table keeps only in-frame clones and is missing some. The table includes about 510,000 clones, almost 80% detected once. Adult donors, all healthy and HIV-negative, had no recent acute infections or vaccinations.

V usage is TRBV27 and J usage is TRBJ2-1, with D tentatively TRBD2 (5 bases). The sequenced sample was PBMCs. The receptor was isolated from a woman aged 40 to 50 in good health. Some clones in this sample may be carry-over from other donors' samples. The CDR3 DNA follows: TGTGCCAGCAGTCTTGATGAGGGTTCCTACAATGAGCAGTTCTTC. Amino acids: CASSLDEGSYNEQFF.